The clone carrying this T cell receptor (beta chain) was seen a single time. Its antigen remains unidentified. This specimen comes from a study of T-cell reconstitution after alpha-beta-depleted transplantation in children. Points from the study as a whole: One year after transplant, T-cell counts and diversity came mostly from newly produced T cells. The study traced high day-60 TCRbeta diversity in some patients to surviving recipient T cells and thymic progenitors. In patients about two months after transplant, alpha-beta T cells reportedly arose from several hundred expanded graft clones.

Germline V lookup: CDR1 KGHDR, CDR2 SFDVKD. CDR3 length equals 14 residues. Trimming shortened V by 4 bases and J by 4 bases, and 12 bases separated the two germline ends. Construction of the TCRbeta library involved unique molecular identifiers. TCRdb called the PCR reads again in MiXCR, with one record for every CDR3 protein. The sample yields approximately 400,000 distinct CDR3 sequences, under 20% seen once. The sequence was obtained from a boy in the first two years of life who had a stem cell transplant for Wiskott-Aldrich syndrome, so the T cells may come from the graft donor. The chain combines TRBV24-1 with TRBJ2-5, with D maybe TRBD1 (5 bases). The source was PBMCs, mostly from graft donor cells, collected 360 days after TCRalphabeta/CD19-depleted stem cell transplant. CDR3 nucleotide sequence: TGTGCCACCAGTGAATCCAGGGTAGGAGAGACCCAGTACTTC. This gives the protein CATSESRVGETQYF.